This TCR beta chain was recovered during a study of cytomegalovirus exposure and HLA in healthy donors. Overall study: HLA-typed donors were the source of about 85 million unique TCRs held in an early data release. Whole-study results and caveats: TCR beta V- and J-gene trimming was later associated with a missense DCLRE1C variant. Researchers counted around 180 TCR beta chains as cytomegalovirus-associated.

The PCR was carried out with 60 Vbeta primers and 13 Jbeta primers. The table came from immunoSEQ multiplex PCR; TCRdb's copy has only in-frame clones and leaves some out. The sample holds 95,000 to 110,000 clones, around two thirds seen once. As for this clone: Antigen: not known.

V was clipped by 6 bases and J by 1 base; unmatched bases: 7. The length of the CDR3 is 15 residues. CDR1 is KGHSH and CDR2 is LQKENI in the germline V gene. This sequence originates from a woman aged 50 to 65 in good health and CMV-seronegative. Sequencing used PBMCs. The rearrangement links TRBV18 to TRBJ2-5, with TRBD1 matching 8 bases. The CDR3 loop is CASSGDRGIQETQYF. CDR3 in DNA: TGTGCCAGCTCTGGTGACAGGGGAATCCAAGAGACCCAGTACTTC. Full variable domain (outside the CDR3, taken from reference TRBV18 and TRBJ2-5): NAGVMQNPRHLVRRRGQEARLRCSPMKGHSHVYWYRQLPEEGLKFMVYLQKENIIDESGMPKERFSAEFPKEGPSILRIQQVVRGDSAAYFCASSGDRGIQETQYFGPGTRLLVL.